Listed here are 18 T cell receptor beta chains from one sample, sequenced in a study of T cell repertoires in cytomegalovirus infection (dated by TCRdb to the late 2010s). Sequencing used an Illumina HiSeq 1500. TCRdb applied fastp at Q25 and MiXCR to the public reads, then kept only in-frame beta chains. Entries are consolidated by CDR3 protein sequence, retaining the most common genes and DNA. The sample table holds hundreds of thousands of distinct CDR3 sequences, of which around 11% were seen once. Approximately 10% of the sample is taken by the ten largest. Sequencing was carried out using PBMCs. These receptors were collected from a human donor in good health (CMV status not recorded). Some clones in this sample may be carry-over from other donors' samples.

This clonotype was observed many times. This rearrangement joins TRBV11-2 to TRBJ2-2, with a tentative D call TRBD1 (5 bases). Germline V gene sequence: CDR1 SGHAT, CDR2 FQNNGV. V dropped 4 bases and J dropped 7 bases, with 10 bases sitting between them. The CDR3 is 13 residues long. The CDR3 bases are TGTGCCAGCAGCTACCAGGGTCGCGGGGAGCTGTTTTTT. Encoded protein: CASSYQGRGELFF. Drawing the rest from reference TRBV11-2 and TRBJ2-2, the complete variable domain is EAGVAQSPRYKIIEKRQSVAFWCNPISGHATLYWYQQILGQGPKLLIQFQNNGVVDDSQLPKDRFSAERLKGVDSTLKIQPAKLEDSAVYLCASSYQGRGELFFGEGSRLTVL.

This clonotype was found many times. The rearrangement joins TRBV5-1 to TRBJ1-1, with 7 positions matching TRBD1. This CDR3 region has 15 residues. Germline V lookup: CDR1 SGHRS, CDR2 YFSETQ. Trimming removed 4 bases from V and 4 bases from J; junction bases left unmatched: 10. The CDR3 sequence: CASSPRRGQGTEAFF. DNA for the CDR3: TGCGCCAGCAGCCCAAGGAGGGGGCAAGGCACTGAAGCTTTCTTT.

This clonotype has ten or more counts. The chain recombines TRBV28 with TRBJ2-7; 9 bases map to TRBD1. From germline, CDR1 is MDHEN and CDR2 SYDVKM. The CDR3 runs 14 residues. The V segment lost 10 bases and the J segment 8 bases; nucleotides outside the gene matches: 15. CDR3 nucleotides: TGTGCCATAACCCGAGCAGGGACAGGGTTCAAGCAGTACTTC. As protein: CAITRAGTGFKQYF.

Worth noting for this clonotype: Possible read error: a much larger clone is one base away. The chain joins TRBV5-4 to TRBJ2-3, with TRBD1 matching 8 bases. Germline-derived CDR1 and CDR2 are SGHNT and YYREEE (reference sequence). The CDR3 sequence is 15 residues long. V lost 4 bases and J lost 4; bases outside the gene matches: 8. In DNA, the CDR3 is TGTGCCAGCAGCCTGGGGACAGGAGTGTCAGATACGCAGTATTTT. Translation: CASSLGTGVSDTQYF.

This clonotype was observed a few times. The gene calls are TRBV14 and TRBJ2-7; D gene uncertain. V lost 0 bases, J lost 2 bases, and 11 bases lay in between. The CDR3 covers 15 residues. Germline assignment: CDR1 SGHDN and CDR2 FVKESK. Here the CDR3 reads CASSQEVASAYEQYF. CDR3 nucleotides: TGTGCCAGCAGCCAAGAGGTGGCGTCCGCCTACGAGCAGTACTTC.

This clonotype was picked up many times. The CDR3 DNA reads as TGTGCCAGCAGTTTTAGCGGGATCCCCTACGAGCAGTACTTC. Its translation is CASSFSGIPYEQYF. The rearrangement links TRBV6-2 or TRBV6-3 to TRBJ2-7; 8 nucleotides align to TRBD2. The CDR3 extends over 14 amino acids. Germline V gene sequence: CDR1 MNHEY, CDR2 SVGEGT. V lost 4 bases to trimming and J lost 2 bases; unmatched junction nucleotides: 4.

This clonotype was observed many times. This chain joins TRBV19 and TRBJ1-3; the D is unclear. Between the trimmed V and J ends, which lost 5 bases and 0 bases, there was a span of 8 bases. The V gene's germline CDR1 is LNHDA and CDR2 SQIVND (reference sequence). The CDR3 has 14 amino acids. CDR3 sequence (DNA): TGTGCCAGTAGTTTATCCTTCTCTGGAAACACCATATATTTT. Its protein product is CASSLSFSGNTIYF.

This clonotype was observed at least ten times. In DNA form, the CDR3 reads TGTGCCAGCAGTTTATCCCGGAAAAGAAGGGATTCACCCCTCCACTTT. Translation: CASSLSRKRRDSPLHF. The V gene is TRBV12-3 or TRBV12-4, the J gene TRBJ1-6; D is uncertain. V lost 2 bases to trimming and J lost 8 bases, with 16 bases between them. The CDR3 is 16 residues long.

There are many counts of this clonotype. The rearrangement joins TRBV12-3 or TRBV12-4 to TRBJ2-7; 14 nucleotides match TRBD2. The V segment lost 7 bases and the J segment 4 bases; nucleotides outside the gene matches: 9. This CDR3 has 16 amino acids. For the CDR3, the DNA is TGTGCCAGCACCAGGACTAGCGGGAGGATACATTACGAGCAGTACTTC. It encodes CASTRTSGRIHYEQYF.

This chain connects TRBV20-1 to TRBJ2-1, with D perhaps matching TRBD1 (5 bases). CDR3 length equals 15 residues. V dropped 0 bases and J dropped 8 bases, with 17 bases sitting between them. Germline V gene lookup returns CDR1 DFQATT and CDR2 SNEGSKA (reference sequence). CDR3 bases: TGCAGTGCTAGAGATCGTTCAGGGTTTGGGTATGAGCAGTTCTTC. Residues: CSARDRSGFGYEQFF.

This clonotype came up a few times. The chain combines TRBV18 with TRBJ2-1; D gene uncertain. CDR1 is KGHSH, CDR2 LQKENI, per germline. V dropped 4 bases and J dropped 8 bases, with 9 bases sitting between them. The CDR3 totals 12 residues. The CDR3: CASSREPDEQFF. The CDR3 bases are TGTGCCAGCTCACGAGAACCGGATGAGCAGTTCTTC. Full variable domain (outside the CDR3, taken from reference TRBV18 and TRBJ2-1): NAGVMQNPRHLVRRRGQEARLRCSPMKGHSHVYWYRQLPEEGLKFMVYLQKENIIDESGMPKERFSAEFPKEGPSILRIQQVVRGDSAAYFCASSREPDEQFFGPGTRLTVL.

The V call is TRBV5-1, the J call TRBJ2-5; 7 positions match TRBD2. The V and J ends lost 3 bases and 2 bases, in that order; junction bases with no gene match: 4. The CDR3 loop spans 14 amino acids. The germline V gene encodes CDR1 SGHRS and CDR2 YFSETQ. The CDR3 reads CASSSRGGQETQYF. As DNA, the CDR3 is TGCGCCAGCAGCTCCCGCGGGGGTCAAGAGACCCAGTACTTC.

There are many counts of this clonotype. The chain carries TRBV30 and TRBJ2-5; D is unresolved. This CDR3 comprises 17 residues. Deletions cut 0 bases from V and 2 bases from J, with 19 bases between. Per the germline V gene, CDR1 is GTSNPN and CDR2 is SVGIG (reference sequence). The CDR3 region is CAWSVLTESTTQETQYF. The CDR3 DNA follows: TGTGCCTGGAGTGTATTGACGGAATCTACTACACAAGAGACCCAGTACTTC.

This clonotype appeared many times. The V gene is TRBV20-1, the J gene TRBJ2-1; 11 nucleotides match TRBD2. The germline V gene encodes CDR1 DFQATT and CDR2 SNEGSKA (reference sequence). V gave up 6 bases and J gave up 8 bases; unmatched junction bases: 9. The CDR3 loop spans 14 amino acids. The CDR3 protein is CSAPGTSGTDEQFF. The CDR3 nucleotides are TGCAGTGCCCCCGGGACTAGCGGTACGGATGAGCAGTTCTTC.

The chain uses TRBV6-6 and TRBJ2-2; TRBD1 aligns across 9 bases. Germline V gene sequence: CDR1 MNHNY, CDR2 SVGAGI (reference sequence). This CDR3 has 13 residues. V lost 8 bases to trimming and J lost 4 bases; unmatched junction nucleotides: 2. Here the CDR3 reads CASGQGITGELFF. The CDR3 nucleotides read TGTGCCAGCGGACAGGGGATCACCGGGGAGCTGTTTTTT.

V and J are TRBV2 and TRBJ2-7; no definite D call. The CDR3 consists of 13 residues. The germline CDR1 and CDR2 sequences are SNHLY and FYNNEI. The germline V and J ends were trimmed by 3 bases and 0 bases, with 6 bases remaining between them. The DNA of the CDR3 is TGTGCCAGCAGTGACGCGAGCTCCTACGAGCAGTACTTC. Its translation: CASSDASSYEQYF.

On this clonotype: A clone one base away is much larger, so this may be a read error. V gene TRBV6-5 combines with J gene TRBJ2-1; no reliable D call. CDR1 and CDR2 (germline): MNHEY, SVGAGI. V was pared by 6 bases and J by 0 bases, with 15 bases between. This CDR3 is built from 16 residues. The CDR3 spells CASRYPPVDSYNEQFF. CDR3 DNA sequence: TGTGCCAGCAGGTACCCCCCCGTAGACTCCTACAATGAGCAGTTCTTC.

This clonotype was found many times. This rearrangement joins TRBV29-1 to TRBJ2-1; D uncertain. Germline CDR1 reads SQVTM; CDR2 reads ANQGSEA. The CDR3 contains 13 residues. V lost 1 base to trimming and J lost 5 bases, with 9 bases between them. This CDR3 reads CSVEGGWDNEQFF. In nucleotides, the CDR3 is TGCAGCGTTGAAGGAGGCTGGGACAATGAGCAGTTCTTC.